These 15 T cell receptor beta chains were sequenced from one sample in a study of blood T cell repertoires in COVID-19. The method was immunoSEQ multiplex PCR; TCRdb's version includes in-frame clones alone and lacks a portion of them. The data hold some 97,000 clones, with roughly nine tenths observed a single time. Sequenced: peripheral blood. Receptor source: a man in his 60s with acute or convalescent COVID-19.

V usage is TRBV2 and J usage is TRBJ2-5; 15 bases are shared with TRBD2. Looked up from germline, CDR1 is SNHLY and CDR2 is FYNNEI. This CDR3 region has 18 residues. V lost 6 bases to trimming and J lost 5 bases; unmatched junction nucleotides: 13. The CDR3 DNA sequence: TGTGCCAGCAGCGCTGGGACTAGCGGGAGGCAAGGGAGGGAGACCCAGTACTTC. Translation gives CASSAGTSGRQGRETQYF.

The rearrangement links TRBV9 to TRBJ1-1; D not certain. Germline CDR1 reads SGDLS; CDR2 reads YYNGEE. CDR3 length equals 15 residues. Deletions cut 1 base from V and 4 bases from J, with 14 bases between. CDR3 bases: TGTGCCAGCAGCGTAATAGAGGACCGGGGCACTGAAGCTTTCTTT. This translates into CASSVIEDRGTEAFF.

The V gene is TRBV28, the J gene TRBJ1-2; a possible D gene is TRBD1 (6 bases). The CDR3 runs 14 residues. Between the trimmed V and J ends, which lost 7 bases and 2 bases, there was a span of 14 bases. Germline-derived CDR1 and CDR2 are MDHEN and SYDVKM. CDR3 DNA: TGTGCCAGCAAATACAGGGCAGTGAACTATGGCTACACCTTC. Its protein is CASKYRAVNYGYTF.

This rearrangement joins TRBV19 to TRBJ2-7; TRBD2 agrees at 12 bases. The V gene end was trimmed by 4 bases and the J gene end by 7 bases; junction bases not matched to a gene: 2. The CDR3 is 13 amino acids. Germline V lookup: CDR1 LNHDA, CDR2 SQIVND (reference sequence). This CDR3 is CASSTGLAGEQYF. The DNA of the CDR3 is TGTGCCAGTAGTACCGGACTAGCGGGGGAGCAGTACTTC.

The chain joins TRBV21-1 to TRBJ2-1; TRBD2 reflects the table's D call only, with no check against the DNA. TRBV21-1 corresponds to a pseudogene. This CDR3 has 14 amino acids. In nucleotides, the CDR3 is TGTGCCAGCAGCGAGGGGACTTCACGGAGAGGGCAGTTCTTC. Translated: CASSEGTSRRGQFF.

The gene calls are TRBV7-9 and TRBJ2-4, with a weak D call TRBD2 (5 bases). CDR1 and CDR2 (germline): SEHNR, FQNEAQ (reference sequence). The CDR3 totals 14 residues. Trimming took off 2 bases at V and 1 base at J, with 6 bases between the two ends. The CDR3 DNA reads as TGTGCCAGCAGCTTAACGGGGGCCAAAAACATTCAGTACTTC. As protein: CASSLTGAKNIQYF.

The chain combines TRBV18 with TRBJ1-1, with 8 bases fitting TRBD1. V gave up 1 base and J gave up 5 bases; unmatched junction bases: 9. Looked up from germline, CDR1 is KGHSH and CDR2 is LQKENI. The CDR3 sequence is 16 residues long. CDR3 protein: CASSPRTGTLGTEAFF. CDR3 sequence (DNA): TGTGCCAGCTCACCACGGACAGGGACCTTGGGGACTGAAGCTTTCTTT.

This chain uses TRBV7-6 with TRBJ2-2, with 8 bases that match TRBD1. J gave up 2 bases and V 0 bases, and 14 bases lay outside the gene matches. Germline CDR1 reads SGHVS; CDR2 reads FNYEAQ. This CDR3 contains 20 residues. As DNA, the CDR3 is TGTGCCAGCAGCTTAGCTCCCTGGACAGGGCGACTGTTAAACACCGGGGAGCTGTTTTTT. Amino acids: CASSLAPWTGRLLNTGELFF.

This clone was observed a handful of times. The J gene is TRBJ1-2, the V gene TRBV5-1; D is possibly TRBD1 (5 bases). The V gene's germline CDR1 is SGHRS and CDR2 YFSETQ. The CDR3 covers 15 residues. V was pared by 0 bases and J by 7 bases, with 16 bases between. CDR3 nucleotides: TGCGCCAGCAGCTTGGAGGCAGGAGAGCAGGGTGGCTACACCTTC. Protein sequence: CASSLEAGEQGGYTF.

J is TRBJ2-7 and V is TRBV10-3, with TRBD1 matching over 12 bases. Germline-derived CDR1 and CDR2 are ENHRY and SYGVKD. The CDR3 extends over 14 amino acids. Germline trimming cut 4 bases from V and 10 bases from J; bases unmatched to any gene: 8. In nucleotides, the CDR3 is TGTGCCATCAGTGCGACCGGGACAGGGGGCGTCCAGTACTTC. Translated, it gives CAISATGTGGVQYF.

CDR3 protein: CATSQQYQETQYF. The CDR3 DNA is TGTGCCACCTCACAACAATATCAAGAGACCCAGTACTTC. The rearrangement links TRBV2 to TRBJ2-5; unclear D gene. Germline-derived CDR1 and CDR2 are SNHLY and FYNNEI. The CDR3 loop spans 13 amino acids. Between the trimmed V and J ends, which lost 10 bases and 2 bases, there was a span of 14 bases.

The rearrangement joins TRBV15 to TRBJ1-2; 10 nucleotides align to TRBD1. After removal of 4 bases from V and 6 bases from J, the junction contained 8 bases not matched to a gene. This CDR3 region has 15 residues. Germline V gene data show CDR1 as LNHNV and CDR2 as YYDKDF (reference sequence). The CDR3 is CATSIPGQGWNGYTF. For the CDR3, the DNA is TGTGCCACCAGCATTCCGGGACAGGGGTGGAATGGCTACACCTTC.

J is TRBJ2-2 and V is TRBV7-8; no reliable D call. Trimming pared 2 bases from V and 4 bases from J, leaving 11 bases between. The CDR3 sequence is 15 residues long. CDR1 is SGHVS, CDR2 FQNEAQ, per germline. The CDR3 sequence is CASSLITEFTGELFF. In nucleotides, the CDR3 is TGTGCCAGCAGCTTAATCACAGAGTTCACCGGGGAGCTGTTTTTT.

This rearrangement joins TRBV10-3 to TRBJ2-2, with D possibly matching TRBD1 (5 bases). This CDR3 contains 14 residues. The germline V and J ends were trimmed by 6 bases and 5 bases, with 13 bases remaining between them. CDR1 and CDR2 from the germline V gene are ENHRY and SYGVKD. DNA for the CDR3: TGTGCCATCAGGCCAGGACAACGAACCGGGGAGCTGTTTTTT. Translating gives CAIRPGQRTGELFF.

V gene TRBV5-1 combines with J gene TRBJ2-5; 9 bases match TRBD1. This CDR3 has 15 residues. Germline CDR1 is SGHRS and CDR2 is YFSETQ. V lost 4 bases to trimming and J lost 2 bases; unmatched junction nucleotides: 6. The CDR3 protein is CASSRTGGQQETQYF. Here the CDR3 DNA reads TGCGCCAGCAGCAGAACAGGGGGCCAACAAGAGACCCAGTACTTC.